This TCR beta chain was recorded in a study of blood T cell repertoires in COVID-19. For the study at large: Spain, Italy and the United States supplied samples that represented acute and convalescent COVID-19. Sources were T cells, B-cell-depleted T cells, or PBMCs; the material itself was cDNA or gDNA.

The V gene lost 4 bases and the J gene lost 5 bases, with 14 bases spanning the gap. Germline CDR1 is LGHDT and CDR2 is YNNKEL (reference sequence). The CDR3 has 14 amino acids. In the original processing: Reference gene primer amplification yielded estimated nucleated cell counts. Assay used: immunoSEQ multiplex PCR; TCRdb lists only in-frame clones, some missing. That table gives V, J and clone size, and the DNA gave D and trimming. The sample records roughly 200,000 clones, approximately 85% being singletons. The sequence was obtained from a woman in her 70s with active or convalescent COVID-19. The chain couples TRBV3-1 (or the pseudogene TRBV3-2) to TRBJ2-5; a weak D match, TRBD2 (5 bases). The sample was peripheral blood. CDR3 in amino acids: CASSLGVTSETQYF. In DNA, the CDR3 is TGTGCCAGCAGCCTCGGGGTCACGTCCGAGACCCAGTACTTC.